This TCR beta chain is drawn from a study of cytomegalovirus exposure and HLA in healthy donors. Findings of the study overall: When analyzed later, a missense DCLRE1C variant was found to be linked to TCR beta V- and J-gene trimming. In most subjects, TCR beta sequences reportedly gave accurate predictions of HLA-A and HLA-B alleles. Upon later analysis, HLA-associated TCR beta chains proved more clonally expanded than other, equally common chains. As confirmed in vitro, a few CMV-associated chains were specific for CMV antigens.

Worth noting for this clone: Its cognate antigen is unknown.

PCR was performed using 60 Vbeta and 13 Jbeta primers. Profiled with immunoSEQ multiplex PCR; TCRdb holds only in-frame clones, not every one. The table lists 45,000 to 75,000 clones, about 73% of them singletons. The TCR originated in a woman aged 55 to 70 in good health and CMV-seropositive. Material for sequencing was PBMCs.

CDR3 residues: CASSWGQNYEQYF. DNA of the CDR3: TGTGCCAGCAGTTGGGGACAGAACTACGAGCAGTACTTC. The J gene is TRBJ2-7, the V gene TRBV27, with 7 nucleotides matching TRBD1. The germline gives CDR1 MNHEY, CDR2 SMNVEV (reference sequence). CDR3 length: 13 residues. The V and J ends lost 4 bases and 3 bases, in that order; junction bases with no gene match: 3.